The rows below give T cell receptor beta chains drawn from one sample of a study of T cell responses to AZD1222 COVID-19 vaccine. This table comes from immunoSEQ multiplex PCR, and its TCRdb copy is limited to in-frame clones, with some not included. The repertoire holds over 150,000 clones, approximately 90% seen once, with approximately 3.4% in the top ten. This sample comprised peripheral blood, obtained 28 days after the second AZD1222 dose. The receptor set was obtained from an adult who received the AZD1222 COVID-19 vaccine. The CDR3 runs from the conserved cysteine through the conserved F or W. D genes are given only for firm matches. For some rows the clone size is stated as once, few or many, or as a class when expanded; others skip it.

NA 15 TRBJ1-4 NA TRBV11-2 CASSFRQATNEKLFF TGTGCCAGCAGCTTTCGACAGGCAACTAATGAAAAACTGTTTTTT
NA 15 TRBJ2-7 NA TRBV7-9 CASSLSRPTSYEQYF TGTGCCAGCAGCTTATCTAGGCCTACCTCCTACGAGCAGTACTTC
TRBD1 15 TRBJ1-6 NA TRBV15 CATSRSDREGSPLHF TGTGCCACCAGCAGATCCGACAGGGAAGGCTCACCCCTCCACTTT
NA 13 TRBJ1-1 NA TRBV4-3 CASSQVTWAEAFF TGCGCCAGCAGCCAAGTAACATGGGCTGAAGCTTTCTTT
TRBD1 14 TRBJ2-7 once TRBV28 CASSFMDRVDEQYF TGTGCCAGCAGTTTCATGGACAGGGTCGACGAGCAGTACTTC
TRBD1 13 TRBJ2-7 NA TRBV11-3 CASSRQGWDEQYF TGTGCCAGCAGCCGACAGGGGTGGGACGAGCAGTACTTC
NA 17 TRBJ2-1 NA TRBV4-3 CASSQAAGLGGYNEQFF TGCGCCAGCAGCCAAGCTGCGGGTCTAGGGGGCTACAATGAGCAGTTCTTC
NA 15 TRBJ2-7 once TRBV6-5 CASSYWEPLDYEQYF TGTGCCAGCAGTTATTGGGAACCCTTAGACTACGAGCAGTACTTC
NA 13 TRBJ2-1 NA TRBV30 CAWTERIYNEQFF TGTGCCTGGACAGAGCGGATCTACAATGAGCAGTTCTTC
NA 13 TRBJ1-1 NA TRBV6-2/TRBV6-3 CASSSHGRIEAFF TGTGCCAGCAGTTCACATGGACGGATTGAAGCTTTCTTT
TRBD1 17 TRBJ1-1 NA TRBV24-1 CATSDSLGGGQNTEAFF TGTGCCACCAGTGATTCCTTGGGAGGGGGCCAGAACACTGAAGCTTTCTTT
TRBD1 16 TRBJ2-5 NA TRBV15 CATSRDVTGGPETQYF TGTGCCACCAGCAGGGACGTTACAGGGGGCCCAGAGACCCAGTACTTC
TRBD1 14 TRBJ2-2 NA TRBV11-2 CASSPTGSGGELFF TGTGCCAGCAGCCCGACAGGGTCGGGCGGGGAGCTGTTTTTT
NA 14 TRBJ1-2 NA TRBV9 CASSVINAGDGYTF TGTGCCAGCAGCGTAATCAACGCCGGGGATGGCTACACCTTC
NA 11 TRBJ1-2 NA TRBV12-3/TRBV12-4 CASNAGDGYTF TGTGCCAGCAATGCGGGGGATGGCTACACCTTC
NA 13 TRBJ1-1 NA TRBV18 CASSPRVGGGAFF TGTGCCAGCTCACCTAGGGTCGGGGGGGGAGCTTTCTTT
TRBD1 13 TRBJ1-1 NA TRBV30 CACRSDRGTEAFF TGTGCCTGTCGATCAGACAGGGGAACTGAAGCTTTCTTT
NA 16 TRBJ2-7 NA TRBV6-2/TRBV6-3 CASSSRGRDNSYEQYF TGTGCCAGCAGTTCACGGGGCCGGGACAACTCCTACGAGCAGTACTTC
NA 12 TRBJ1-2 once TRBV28 CASGGRRYGYTF TGTGCCAGCGGCGGACGGAGGTATGGCTACACCTTC
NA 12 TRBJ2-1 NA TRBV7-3 CASSQHVGEQFF TGTGCCAGCAGCCAGCACGTTGGTGAGCAGTTCTTC
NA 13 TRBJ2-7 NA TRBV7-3 CASSPRGAYEQYF TGTGCCAGCAGCCCCCGGGGAGCCTACGAGCAGTACTTC
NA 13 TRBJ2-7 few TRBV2 CATSIGRGYEQYF TGTGCCACCAGCATCGGTAGGGGTTACGAGCAGTACTTC
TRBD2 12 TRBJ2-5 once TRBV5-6 CASGVNSETQYF TGTGCGAGCGGGGTTAATTCCGAGACCCAGTACTTC
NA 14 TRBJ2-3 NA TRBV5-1 CASTTGARTDTQYF TGCGCCAGCACGACCGGCGCGCGCACAGATACGCAGTATTTT
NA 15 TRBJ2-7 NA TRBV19 CASSIGDQDTMEQYF TGTGCCAGTAGTATCGGGGACCAGGACACCATGGAGCAGTACTTC
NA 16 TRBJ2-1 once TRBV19 CASRPAGHVSYNEQFF TGTGCCAGTAGACCCGCGGGACATGTGTCCTACAATGAGCAGTTCTTC
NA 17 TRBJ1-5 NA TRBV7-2 CASSLDYRRVTPQPQHF TGTGCCAGCAGCTTAGACTATCGCAGGGTGACACCTCAGCCCCAGCATTTT